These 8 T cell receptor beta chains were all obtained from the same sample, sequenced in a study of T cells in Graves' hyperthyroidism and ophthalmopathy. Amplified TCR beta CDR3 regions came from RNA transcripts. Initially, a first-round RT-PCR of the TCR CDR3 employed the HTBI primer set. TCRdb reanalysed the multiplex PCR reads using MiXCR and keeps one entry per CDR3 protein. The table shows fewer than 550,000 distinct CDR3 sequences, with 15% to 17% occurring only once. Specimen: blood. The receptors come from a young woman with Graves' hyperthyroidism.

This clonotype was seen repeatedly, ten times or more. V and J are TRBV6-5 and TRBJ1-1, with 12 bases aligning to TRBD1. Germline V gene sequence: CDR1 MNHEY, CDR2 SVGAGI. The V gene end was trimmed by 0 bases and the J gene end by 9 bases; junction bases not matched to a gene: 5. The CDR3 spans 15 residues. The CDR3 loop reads CASSYSGQGAGKAFF. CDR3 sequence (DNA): TGTGCCAGCAGTTACTCGGGACAGGGGGCGGGTAAAGCTTTCTTT.

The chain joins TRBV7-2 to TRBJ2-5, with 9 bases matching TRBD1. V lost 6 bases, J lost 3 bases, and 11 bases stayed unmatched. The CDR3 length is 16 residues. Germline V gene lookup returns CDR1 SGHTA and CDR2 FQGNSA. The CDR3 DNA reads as TGTGCCAGCAGTACCAAACCGGGACAGGGAAAAGAGACCCAGTACTTC. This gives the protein CASSTKPGQGKETQYF.

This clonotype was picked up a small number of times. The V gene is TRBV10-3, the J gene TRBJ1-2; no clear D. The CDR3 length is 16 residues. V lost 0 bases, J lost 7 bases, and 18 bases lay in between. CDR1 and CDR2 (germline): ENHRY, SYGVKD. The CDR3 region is CAISESGEGREVGYTF. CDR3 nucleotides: TGTGCCATCAGTGAGTCGGGAGAGGGCCGGGAGGTTGGCTACACCTTC.

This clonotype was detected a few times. The CDR3 here is CASSSISASSYNSPLHF. The CDR3, as DNA: TGTGCCAGCAGTTCCATCTCGGCTAGCTCCTATAATTCACCCCTCCACTTT. The rearrangement joins TRBV28 to TRBJ1-6, with D uncertain. The CDR3 is 17 amino acids. Trimming took 4 bases from V and 0 from J, leaving 13 bases between them. The germline gives CDR1 MDHEN, CDR2 SYDVKM. Full variable domain (rest looked up from reference TRBV28 and TRBJ1-6): DVKVTQSSRYLVKRTGEKVFLECVQDMDHENMFWYRQDPGLGLRLIYFSYDVKMKEKGDIPEGYSVSREKKERFSLILESASTNQTSMYLCASSSISASSYNSPLHFGNGTRLTVT.

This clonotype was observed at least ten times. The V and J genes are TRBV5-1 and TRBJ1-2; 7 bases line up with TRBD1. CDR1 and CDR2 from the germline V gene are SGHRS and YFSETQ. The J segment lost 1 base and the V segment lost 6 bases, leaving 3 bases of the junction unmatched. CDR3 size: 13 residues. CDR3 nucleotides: TGCGCCAGCAATCGGGACAGTAACTATGGCTACACCTTC. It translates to CASNRDSNYGYTF.

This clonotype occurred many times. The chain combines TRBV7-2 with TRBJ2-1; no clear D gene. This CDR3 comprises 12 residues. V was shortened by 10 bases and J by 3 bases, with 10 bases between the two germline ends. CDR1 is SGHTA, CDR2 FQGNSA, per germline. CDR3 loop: CATRLLYNEQFF. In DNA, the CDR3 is TGTGCCACCAGATTACTCTACAATGAGCAGTTCTTC.

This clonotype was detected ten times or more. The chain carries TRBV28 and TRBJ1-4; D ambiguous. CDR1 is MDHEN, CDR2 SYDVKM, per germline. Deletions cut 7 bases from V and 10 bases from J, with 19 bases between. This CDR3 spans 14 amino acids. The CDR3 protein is CASIPAAQGGKLFF. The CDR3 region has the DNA TGTGCCAGCATCCCAGCTGCCCAAGGCGGAAAACTGTTTTTT.

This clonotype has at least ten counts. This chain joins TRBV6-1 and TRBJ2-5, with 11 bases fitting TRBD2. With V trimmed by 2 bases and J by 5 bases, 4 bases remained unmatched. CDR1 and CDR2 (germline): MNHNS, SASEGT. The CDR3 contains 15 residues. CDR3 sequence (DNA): TGTGCCAGCAGTGAACTAGCGGGAGGTTTGGAGACCCAGTACTTC. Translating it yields CASSELAGGLETQYF.